This T cell receptor (beta chain) was retrieved from a study of blood T cell repertoires in COVID-19. The CDR3 runs to 16 residues. CDR1 and CDR2 from the germline V gene are SEHNR and FQNEAQ (reference sequence). Trimming left V 5 bases short and J 0 bases short, with 14 bases between. Libraries were prepared by immunoSEQ multiplex PCR; TCRdb keeps only in-frame clonotypes and omits some of them. The table records a few hundred thousand clones, roughly 87% of them present only once. This TCR came from a woman aged 18-29 years who had recovered from COVID-19. Sample: PBMCs or T cells enriched from blood (not recorded which). V is TRBV7-9 and J is TRBJ2-1; a weak D match, TRBD2 (6 bases). The CDR3 DNA is TGTGCCAGCAGCCCCCGTTCCGGGAGCTCCTACAATGAGCAGTTCTTC. Translation: CASSPRSGSSYNEQFF.